One and the same sample provided the 9 T cell receptor beta chains below, sequenced in a study of blood T cell repertoires in COVID-19. Method: immunoSEQ multiplex PCR; TCRdb's copy keeps in-frame clones and lacks some. The data hold hundreds of thousands of clones, with just over 85% observed a single time. The sequenced sample consisted of peripheral blood. Receptors were obtained from a woman aged 25 to 45 with active or convalescent COVID-19.

DNA for the CDR3: TGTGCCAGCAGCTCGGGACAGGTGATTAATGAAAAACTGTTTTTT. Encoded protein: CASSSGQVINEKLFF. V usage is TRBV5-4 and J usage is TRBJ1-4, with 8 nucleotides matching TRBD1. Germline V CDR1 and CDR2: SGHNT, YYREEE (reference sequence). The junction had 5 bases not matched to a gene; V was cut back by 3 bases and J by 4 bases. The CDR3 is 15 amino acids.

The rearrangement uses TRBV6-5 and TRBJ1-4, with a tentative D call TRBD1 (6 bases). V was cut by 6 bases and J by 8 bases, with 13 bases left in between. CDR3 size: 13 residues. Germline-derived CDR1 and CDR2 are MNHEY and SVGAGI. The CDR3 coding sequence is TGTGCCAGCAGGAGACAGGTTCTGGAAAAACTGTTTTTT. Translated: CASRRQVLEKLFF.

The V and J genes are TRBV5-1 and TRBJ2-1; the D gene could be TRBD1 or TRBD2 (9 bases each). Germline assignment: CDR1 SGHRS and CDR2 YFSETQ. The length of the CDR3 is 17 residues. V lost 4 bases and J 6 bases, leaving 23 bases between the germline ends. The CDR3 region has the DNA TGCGCCAGCAGCGCGGGACAGGGAGGACTAGCGCTCAATGAGCAGTTCTTC. Amino acids: CASSAGQGGLALNEQFF. Together with reference TRBV5-1 and TRBJ2-1, the CDR3 gives the full variable domain: KAGVTQTPRYLIKTRGQQVTLSCSPISGHRSVSWYQQTPGQGLQFLFEYFSETQRNKGNFPGRFSGRQFSNSRSEMNVSTLELGDSALYLCASSAGQGGLALNEQFFGPGTRLTVL.

This sequence joins TRBV7-2 and TRBJ1-5, with 8 bases matching TRBD1. CDR3 length equals 14 residues. CDR1 is SGHTA, CDR2 FQGNSA, per germline. Unmatched junction bases numbered 6, after V lost 4 bases and J lost 7 bases. The CDR3 reads CASSSGQGLQPQHF. The CDR3 nucleotides read TGTGCCAGCAGCTCTGGACAGGGATTGCAGCCCCAGCATTTT.

This chain connects TRBV29-1 to TRBJ1-4; a possible D gene is TRBD1 (6 bases). This CDR3 has 14 residues. The V end lost 6 bases, the J end lost 3 bases, and 14 bases lay between the germline ends. Germline V gene lookup returns CDR1 SQVTM and CDR2 ANQGSEA. The CDR3 DNA reads TGCAGCGTCCAGGGGAACCGAGCTAATGAAAAACTGTTTTTT. This codes for CSVQGNRANEKLFF.

CDR3 DNA sequence: TGTGCCACCAGTATTAGCGGCCAAGAGACCCAGTACTTC. Its protein product is CATSISGQETQYF. This chain links TRBV24-1 with TRBJ2-5, with a tentative D call TRBD2 (6 bases). Germline V gene data show CDR1 as KGHDR and CDR2 as SFDVKD. The CDR3 is 13 amino acids. V gave up 6 bases and J gave up 1 base, with 8 bases separating them.

The CDR3 sequence is CASSYTTATDTQYF. For the CDR3, the DNA is TGTGCCAGCAGTTACACAACAGCCACAGATACGCAGTATTTT. J is TRBJ2-3 and V is TRBV6-2 or TRBV6-3, with D unclear. Trimming cost V 2 bases and J 2 bases, with 8 bases left between them. Germline assignment: CDR1 MNHEY and CDR2 SVGEGT. The CDR3 loop spans 14 amino acids.

Details on this clone: This specimen includes other DNA sequences encoding the same CDR3. The rearrangement joins TRBV6-1 to TRBJ1-1; D is unresolved. Trimming shortened V by 0 bases and J by 4 bases, and 9 bases separated the two germline ends. The CDR3 covers 14 residues. Looked up from germline, CDR1 is MNHNS and CDR2 is SASEGT. DNA for the CDR3: TGTGCCAGCAGTGAAGCACCCGGGTTCACTGAAGCTTTCTTT. Amino acid sequence: CASSEAPGFTEAFF.

The chain employs TRBV10-2 and TRBJ2-2, with TRBD2 matching over 15 bases. Germline CDR1 and CDR2: WSHSY and SAAADI. V shed 3 bases, J shed 0 bases, and the junction held 8 bases outside the gene matches. This CDR3 is built from 20 residues. The CDR3 DNA sequence: TGCGCCAGCAGTGATGTTCGGACTAGCGGGAGGGAGGCGAACACCGGGGAGCTGTTTTTT. Its protein is CASSDVRTSGREANTGELFF.